Each of the 18 T cell receptor beta chains below was sequenced from the same sample in a study of OX40 agonist ivuxolimab in advanced cancers. Here immunoSEQ multiplex PCR was the method, and the copy in TCRdb shows in-frame clones only, minus some. The table has about 15,000 clones, more than 70% seen once; the top ten hold under 0.75%. Sequences were derived from CD4+ or CD8+ T cells sorted from blood, sampled in a trial of the OX40 agonist ivuxolimab. These receptors were obtained from an adult with an advanced solid tumor such as melanoma, head and neck, liver or kidney cancer.

Written as DNA, the CDR3 is TGTGCCAGCAGCTTAGGTGAAAGCACAGATACGCAGTATTTT. It encodes CASSLGESTDTQYF. The V and J genes are TRBV7-9 and TRBJ2-3, with D hard to call. V was cut by 1 base and J by 0 bases, with 5 bases left in between. The germline V gene encodes CDR1 SEHNR and CDR2 FQNEAQ (reference sequence). The length of the CDR3 is 14 residues.

The chain uses TRBV2 and TRBJ1-1; no clear D gene. V lost 9 bases to trimming and J lost 1 base, with 15 bases between them. Looked up from germline, CDR1 is SNHLY and CDR2 is FYNNEI. This CDR3 spans 14 amino acids. CDR3 loop: CARTSQKSNTEAFF. In DNA form, the CDR3 reads TGTGCCAGAACCTCACAGAAGTCGAACACTGAAGCTTTCTTT. The full variable domain, with the rest looked up from reference TRBV2 and TRBJ1-1, is EPEVTQTPSHQVTQMGQEVILRCVPISNHLYFYWYRQILGQKVEFLVSFYNNEISEKSEIFDDQFSVERPDGSNFTLKIRSTKLEDSAMYFCARTSQKSNTEAFFGQGTRLTVV.

The chain combines TRBV30 with TRBJ2-1; D call uncertain. The CDR3 spans 14 residues. CDR1 is GTSNPN and CDR2 is SVGIG in the germline V gene (reference sequence). Trimming took 4 bases from V and 0 from J, leaving 10 bases between them. The DNA of the CDR3 is TGTGCCTGGATCCGGTCCGTCTCCTACAATGAGCAGTTCTTC. This codes for CAWIRSVSYNEQFF.

The rearrangement links TRBV30 to TRBJ1-1; 9 positions agree with TRBD1. CDR1 is GTSNPN and CDR2 is SVGIG in the germline V gene (reference sequence). The CDR3 sequence is 13 residues long. The V and J ends lost 8 bases and 3 bases, in that order; junction bases with no gene match: 7. The CDR3 loop reads CAHRDRADTEAFF. The CDR3 region has the DNA TGTGCCCACCGGGACAGGGCCGACACTGAAGCTTTCTTT.

This chain connects TRBV5-6 to TRBJ2-6; D remains ambiguous. CDR1 and CDR2 from the germline V gene are SGHDT and YYEEEE. The CDR3 is 13 amino acids. Trimming pared 1 base from V and 4 bases from J, leaving 3 bases between. The CDR3 DNA sequence: TGTGCCAGCAGCTTGTTAGGGGCCAACGTCCTGACTTTC. Translated: CASSLLGANVLTF.

This chain links TRBV7-2 with TRBJ2-5; D is undetermined. The germline gives CDR1 SGHTA, CDR2 FQGNSA. Trimming stripped 5 bases from V and 8 bases from J, with 12 bases between. The CDR3 consists of 12 residues. The CDR3 coding sequence is TGTGCCAGCAGCAAAACGTCGCCCACCCAGTACTTC. This sequence encodes CASSKTSPTQYF.

Written as DNA, the CDR3 is TGTGCCAGCAGCCAAGACCCGACAGTTCCTTATTTCTCTGGAAACACCATATATTTT. The encoded protein is CASSQDPTVPYFSGNTIYF. V gene TRBV14 combines with J gene TRBJ1-3, with D possibly being TRBD1 (5 bases). The germline gives CDR1 SGHDN, CDR2 FVKESK. The CDR3 length is 19 residues. Trimming removed 0 bases at V and 0 bases at J, with 18 bases between.

The rearrangement links TRBV9 to TRBJ2-1, with D possibly TRBD1 on 5 matching bases. CDR3 length equals 13 residues. V lost 4 bases to trimming and J lost 9 bases, with 14 bases between them. CDR1 and CDR2 from the germline V gene are SGDLS and YYNGEE. The CDR3 sequence is CASSLQVPSEQFF. The CDR3 nucleotides are TGTGCCAGCAGCTTACAGGTTCCCAGTGAGCAGTTCTTC.

The table lists this clone with a count of one. The chain uses TRBV9 and TRBJ2-1; 9 bases align to TRBD2. V shed 2 bases and J 3 bases; nucleotides not matched to a gene: 0. Germline V lookup: CDR1 SGDLS, CDR2 YYNGEE. This CDR3 has 14 amino acids. The CDR3, as DNA: TGTGCCAGCAGCGTGACTAGCGGCTACAATGAGCAGTTCTTC. Encoded protein: CASSVTSGYNEQFF.

The V call is TRBV11-2, the J call TRBJ1-2, with D hard to call. The germline V gene has CDR1 SGHAT and CDR2 FQNNGV. Deletions cut 8 bases from V and 8 bases from J, with 9 bases between. This CDR3 region has 10 residues. The CDR3 DNA follows: TGTGCCAGCGGGCCTAGGGGCTACACCTTC. As protein: CASGPRGYTF.

In DNA form, the CDR3 reads TGTGCCAGCATCCCGGGGGACACAGATACGCAGTATTTT. It specifies CASIPGDTDTQYF. The chain joins TRBV25-1 to TRBJ2-3, with a tentative D call TRBD2 (6 bases). V was cut by 7 bases and J by 2 bases, with 10 bases left in between. The CDR3 totals 13 residues. Germline CDR1 and CDR2: MGHDK and SYGVNS.

The chain combines TRBV5-1 with TRBJ1-1; D perhaps matches TRBD1 (5 bases). The germline V and J ends were trimmed by 1 base and 0 bases, with 13 bases remaining between them. This CDR3 is built from 16 residues. From germline, CDR1 is SGHRS and CDR2 YFSETQ. CDR3 sequence (DNA): TGCGCCAGCAGCTTGATGGCATTGGGGGTGAACACTGAAGCTTTCTTT. Protein sequence: CASSLMALGVNTEAFF.

The chain recombines TRBV2 with TRBJ2-5; tentative D call: TRBD1 (6 bases). The CDR3 covers 13 residues. From germline, CDR1 is SNHLY and CDR2 FYNNEI. V gave up 7 bases and J gave up 0 bases, with 9 bases separating them. DNA of the CDR3: TGTGCCAGCAACAGGGCGTACCAAGAGACCCAGTACTTC. Protein: CASNRAYQETQYF.

The chain joins TRBV4-1 to TRBJ2-1, with D perhaps matching TRBD1 (6 bases). Trimming removed 2 bases from V and 10 bases from J, with 15 bases in between. The CDR3 spans 14 residues. Germline loops: CDR1 MGHRA, CDR2 YSYEKL. CDR3 amino acids: CASSQSQGRREQFF. The CDR3 nucleotides read TGCGCCAGCAGCCAATCACAGGGCCGACGGGAGCAGTTCTTC.

This clone appeared a single time. The J gene is TRBJ2-1, the V gene TRBV11-2; the D gene is possibly TRBD2 (5 bases). CDR3 size: 15 residues. CDR1 is SGHAT and CDR2 is FQNNGV in the germline V gene. Trimming removed 5 bases at V and 0 bases at J, with 11 bases between. CDR3 in DNA: TGTGCCAGCAGCCCTACTAGGATCTCCTACAATGAGCAGTTCTTC. The encoded protein is CASSPTRISYNEQFF.

This chain joins TRBV29-1 and TRBJ2-7; TRBD1 aligns across 10 bases. V was clipped by 5 bases and J by 2 bases; unmatched bases: 6. The CDR3 extends over 14 amino acids. CDR1 SQVTM and CDR2 ANQGSEA come from the germline V gene. CDR3 in amino acids: CSVTGTGDPYEQYF. The CDR3 nucleotides are TGCAGCGTTACCGGGACAGGGGATCCCTACGAGCAGTACTTC.

The chain is built from TRBV19 and TRBJ1-1; D is undetermined. With 3 bases removed from V and 0 bases from J, the gap between germline ends came to 8 bases. There are 14 residues in the CDR3. The V gene's germline CDR1 is LNHDA and CDR2 SQIVND (reference sequence). The CDR3 nucleotides read TGTGCCAGTAGTATCCTACCCATGAACACTGAAGCTTTCTTT. Amino acids: CASSILPMNTEAFF.

The chain recombines TRBV6-1 with TRBJ2-6, with 9 bases fitting TRBD1. The CDR3 totals 18 residues. The J segment lost 4 bases and the V segment lost 3 bases, leaving 10 bases of the junction unmatched. Germline assignment: CDR1 MNHNS and CDR2 SASEGT. The CDR3 DNA reads TGTGCCAGCAGTGAGTGGGGACAGGGCGCTCCCGGGGCCAACGTCCTGACTTTC. Residues: CASSEWGQGAPGANVLTF.